This T cell receptor (beta chain) was identified during a study of shared clonotypes between healthy human individuals. Study-wide context: CD4 naive and CD4 memory each took three plates per donor, while CD8 naive took two and CD8 memory one. Findings and limits, study-wide: Estimated richness was generally greater in naive than memory subsets.

The deep-level immunoSEQ assay was used. It was across several immunoSEQ plates that each subset's genomic DNA was evenly split. Profiling relied on immunoSEQ multiplex PCR, and the TCRdb table lists in-frame clones only, not all of them. The profile shows some 1,400,000 clones, roughly 96% of them singletons. Germline V gene lookup returns CDR1 SGHRS and CDR2 YFSETQ. The junction had 9 bases not matched to a gene; V was cut back by 3 bases and J by 3 bases. CDR3 size: 16 residues. A note on this clone: Its antigen is currently unknown.

The V and J genes are TRBV5-1 and TRBJ2-7, with 10 bases matching TRBD2. Input material: naive CD4+ T cells sorted from blood. The sample's subset: CD45RA+ positively selected. This sequence originates from a young man in good health. The CDR3 DNA reads as TGCGCCAGCAGCTCAGGACTAGCGGAGGGGGTCTACGAGCAGTACTTC. Translation gives CASSSGLAEGVYEQYF.